These 19 T cell receptor beta chains were all obtained from the same sample, sequenced in a study of T cell changes during pregnancy in multiple sclerosis. Assay: immunoSEQ multiplex PCR; the TCRdb copy retains only in-frame clones and omits some. The data show fewer than 85,000 clones, 80% to 95% seen once. Sample: peripheral blood, taken in the second trimester of pregnancy. Receptor source: a female donor with multiple sclerosis, enrolled in a pregnancy study.

The chain couples TRBV5-1 to TRBJ2-7, with 8 nucleotides matching TRBD1. V shed 4 bases, J shed 0 bases, and the junction held 6 bases outside the gene matches. The V gene's germline CDR1 is SGHRS and CDR2 YFSETQ. This CDR3 is built from 15 residues. Here the CDR3 DNA reads TGCGCCAGCAGCCTCCGGGACAGGAGCTCCTACGAGCAGTACTTC. Residues: CASSLRDRSSYEQYF.

The V gene is TRBV9, the J gene TRBJ2-7; TRBD2 matches 12 bases. V lost 4 bases and J lost 3; bases outside the gene matches: 5. The germline V gene encodes CDR1 SGDLS and CDR2 YYNGEE. This CDR3 comprises 15 residues. CDR3 sequence reads: CASSTGLAGSYEQYF. CDR3 DNA sequence: TGTGCCAGCAGCACCGGACTAGCGGGGAGCTACGAGCAGTACTTC. Filled out from reference TRBV9 and TRBJ2-7, the complete variable domain reads DSGVTQTPKHLITATGQRVTLRCSPRSGDLSVYWYQQSLDQGLQFLIQYYNGEERAKGNILERFSAQQFPDLHSELNLSSLELGDSALYFCASSTGLAGSYEQYFGPGTRLTVT.

The chain recombines TRBV4-1 with TRBJ1-5; D unresolved. Germline CDR1 reads MGHRA; CDR2 reads YSYEKL. The CDR3 extends over 15 amino acids. The V end lost 2 bases, the J end lost 0 bases, and 8 bases lay between the germline ends. The CDR3 reads CASSQPGLSNQPQHF. CDR3 sequence (DNA): TGCGCCAGCAGCCAACCCGGACTTAGCAATCAGCCCCAGCATTTT.

The chain links TRBV15 to TRBJ2-2; TRBD2 is a possible D gene (6 bases). CDR3 length equals 15 residues. Between the trimmed V and J ends, which lost 8 bases and 3 bases, there was a span of 16 bases. The V gene's germline CDR1 is LNHNV and CDR2 YYDKDF (reference sequence). The CDR3 bases are TGTGCCACCGCGTCGGAGGGTAGGGACACCGGGGAGCTGTTTTTT. Translation: CATASEGRDTGELFF.

The rearrangement links TRBV27 to TRBJ2-2, with 9 bases lining up with TRBD2. The ends lost 6 bases at V and 0 bases at J; junction bases unmatched: 8. The CDR3 has 17 amino acids. CDR1 is MNHEY and CDR2 is SMNVEV in the germline V gene (reference sequence). The CDR3 DNA reads TGTGCCAGCAGCCTCGACCGGACTAGCGCGAACACCGGGGAGCTGTTTTTT. Amino acid sequence: CASSLDRTSANTGELFF.

The chain is built from TRBV5-1 and TRBJ2-7; D might be TRBD1 (6 bases). The CDR3 has 13 residues. In germline, CDR1 is SGHRS, CDR2 YFSETQ. The V end lost 5 bases, the J end lost 0 bases, and 9 bases lay between the germline ends. CDR3 sequence (DNA): TGCGCCAGCAGAAGGACAGCCTCCTACGAGCAGTACTTC. Amino acids: CASRRTASYEQYF.

The chain joins TRBV2 to TRBJ2-1; 11 nucleotides line up with TRBD2. This CDR3 has 18 amino acids. The V segment lost 8 bases and the J segment 1 base; nucleotides outside the gene matches: 13. The germline CDR1 and CDR2 sequences are SNHLY and FYNNEI. For the CDR3, the DNA is TGTGCCAGCGGGGGGTCTAGCGGGGGGACTAGGTCCTACAATGAGCAGTTCTTC. Amino acid sequence: CASGGSSGGTRSYNEQFF.

The CDR3 DNA follows: TGTGCCACCAGCAGAGATAGGGGGGAGACCCAGTACTTC. It yields the protein CATSRDRGETQYF. This chain joins TRBV15 and TRBJ2-5, with D possibly TRBD1 on 6 matching bases. The length of the CDR3 is 13 residues. V was cut by 0 bases and J by 5 bases, with 7 bases left in between. The germline CDR1 and CDR2 sequences are LNHNV and YYDKDF (reference sequence). Full variable domain (remainder filled in from reference TRBV15 and TRBJ2-5): DAMVIQNPRYQVTQFGKPVTLSCSQTLNHNVMYWYQQKSSQAPKLLFHYYDKDFNNEADTPDNFQSRRPNTSFCFLDIRSPGLGDTAMYLCATSRDRGETQYFGPGTRLLVL.

The CDR3 coding sequence is TGTGCCAGCAGTTACGGGGACAGGGGAATCACAGATACGCAGTATTTT. Translated, it gives CASSYGDRGITDTQYF. The chain is built from TRBV6-7 and TRBJ2-3; 10 bases match TRBD1. TRBV6-7 is sorted into the ORF group, with uncertain function. V shed 2 bases, J shed 2 bases, and the junction held 4 bases outside the gene matches. The CDR3 runs 16 residues.

This clone was seen a few times. This chain joins TRBV7-6 and TRBJ2-3, with D hard to call. The CDR3 is 14 residues long. Trimming shortened V by 5 bases and J by 5 bases, and 14 bases separated the two germline ends. Germline loops: CDR1 SGHVS, CDR2 FNYEAQ. CDR3 sequence reads: CASSRDGDVDTQYF. CDR3 DNA: TGTGCCAGCAGCAGAGACGGAGACGTAGATACGCAGTATTTT.

V usage is TRBV6-1 and J usage is TRBJ2-1; possibly TRBD2 for D (6 bases). Trimming took 4 bases from V and 12 from J, leaving 13 bases between them. Germline V lookup: CDR1 MNHNS, CDR2 SASEGT. The CDR3 consists of 12 residues. CDR3 DNA: TGTGCCAGCAGTGCGAGCTCCGGGGGGCAGTTCTTC. This translates into CASSASSGGQFF.

The rearrangement joins TRBV4-3 to TRBJ2-2, with 8 nucleotides matching TRBD2. The CDR3 consists of 17 residues. Germline V gene lookup returns CDR1 LGHNA and CDR2 YSLEER. Germline trimming cut 0 bases from V and 0 bases from J; bases unmatched to any gene: 3. The CDR3 protein is CASSQDSGGTNTGELFF. The CDR3 DNA sequence: TGCGCCAGCAGCCAAGATTCGGGGGGGACGAACACCGGGGAGCTGTTTTTT.

The rearrangement links TRBV6-1 to TRBJ1-5, with D tentatively TRBD1 (5 bases). CDR1 MNHNS and CDR2 SASEGT come from the germline V gene. This CDR3 region has 14 residues. Trimming took 10 bases from V and 0 from J, leaving 13 bases between them. CDR3 coding DNA: TGTGCCACCCTAGGACATTCTAGCAATCAGCCCCAGCATTTT. Its protein product is CATLGHSSNQPQHF.

The chain carries TRBV4-3 and TRBJ2-1; the match to TRBD1 covers 7 bases. From germline, CDR1 is LGHNA and CDR2 YSLEER. The V and J ends lost 1 base and 4 bases, in that order; junction bases with no gene match: 1. The CDR3 is made up of 14 amino acids. For the CDR3, the DNA is TGCGCCAGCAGCCAAGCACAGGGGTACAATGAGCAGTTCTTC. This gives the protein CASSQAQGYNEQFF.

The rearrangement links TRBV27 to TRBJ2-4; D perhaps matches TRBD1 (5 bases). Germline V gene lookup returns CDR1 MNHEY and CDR2 SMNVEV (reference sequence). The CDR3 is 14 residues long. Trimming cost V 4 bases and J 6 bases, with 13 bases left between them. CDR3 DNA sequence: TGTGCCAGCAGTTCCGGACATAAGGGAAACATTCAGTACTTC. It translates to CASSSGHKGNIQYF.

This sequence joins TRBV6-1 and TRBJ2-3; D is unclear. Germline values: CDR1 MNHNS, CDR2 SASEGT. Trimming cost V 7 bases and J 0 bases, with 14 bases left between them. The CDR3 is made up of 15 amino acids. The CDR3: CASNLEPSSTDTQYF. In DNA, the CDR3 is TGTGCCAGCAACCTTGAGCCTTCTAGCACAGATACGCAGTATTTT.

The CDR3 here is CASSPQQTTNNEQFF. The CDR3 DNA reads TGTGCCAGCAGTCCGCAGCAAACTACTAACAATGAGCAGTTCTTC. The chain has TRBV28 and TRBJ2-1; D is unresolved. Germline V CDR1 and CDR2: MDHEN, SYDVKM. This CDR3 is built from 15 residues. V lost 5 bases to trimming and J lost 5 bases, with 16 bases between them.

The chain links TRBV9 to TRBJ2-5; 8 nucleotides match TRBD2. The V segment lost 1 base and the J segment 4 bases; nucleotides outside the gene matches: 6. CDR1 and CDR2 (germline): SGDLS, YYNGEE. This CDR3 has 15 residues. CDR3 loop: CASSVRSGRLETQYF. CDR3 DNA sequence: TGTGCCAGCAGCGTACGCAGCGGGAGATTAGAGACCCAGTACTTC. The entire variable domain, with the rest obtained from reference TRBV9 and TRBJ2-5, is as follows: DSGVTQTPKHLITATGQRVTLRCSPRSGDLSVYWYQQSLDQGLQFLIQYYNGEERAKGNILERFSAQQFPDLHSELNLSSLELGDSALYFCASSVRSGRLETQYFGPGTRLLVL.

The rearrangement links TRBV7-3 to TRBJ2-7; TRBD2 matches 8 bases. The germline V gene has CDR1 SGHTA and CDR2 FQGTGA. This CDR3 spans 14 amino acids. V gave up 2 bases and J gave up 4 bases; unmatched junction bases: 4. DNA for the CDR3: TGTGCCAGCAGCTTATCGGGGGGGGGTTACGAGCAGTACTTC. It translates to CASSLSGGGYEQYF.